These 13 T cell receptor beta chains originate from one sample sequenced in a study of T cells expressing NK-cell markers. TCRdb re-called the 5' RACE reads; every CDR3 protein appears as one record, without DNA. The sample has about 260,000 distinct CDR3 sequences. Sequenced material: blood T cells: a sorted CD56 or NKG2C T cell subset, CD4+ or CD8+ T cells, or bulk PBMC T cells (not recorded which). Receptor source: a woman between 18 and 70 years old in good health.

CDR3 residues: CASSTRTDTSEQYF. The V call is TRBV5-1, the J call TRBJ2-7; with no DNA, the TCRdb D assignment of TRBD1 cannot be verified. CDR3 size: 14 residues. In germline, CDR1 is SGHRS, CDR2 YFSETQ.

The J gene is TRBJ1-2, the V gene TRBV20-1; TCRdb's D call of TRBD1 is untestable without DNA. CDR1 is DFQATT, CDR2 SNEGSKA, per germline (reference sequence). The CDR3 consists of 15 residues. CDR3 residues: CSAPTGGRLMYGYTF.

The chain recombines TRBV9 with TRBJ1-5; TCRdb returns TRBD1, unconfirmable since there is no DNA. Germline CDR1 reads SGDLS; CDR2 reads YYNGEE. The CDR3 spans 16 residues. This CDR3 is CASSVGIDRGDQPQHF.

The chain carries TRBV6-2 or TRBV6-3 and TRBJ1-5; the D call of TRBD1 rests on TCRdb alone, since no DNA is present to check it. Germline V lookup: CDR1 MNHEY, CDR2 SVGEGT. This CDR3 contains 13 residues. The CDR3 here is CASSYGGTGPQHF.

This chain links TRBV6-5 with TRBJ2-1; TCRdb gives TRBD1 as the D gene, but with no DNA this cannot be confirmed. Germline V gene lookup returns CDR1 MNHEY and CDR2 SVGAGI. The CDR3 extends over 15 amino acids. CDR3 residues: CASSHRDRGRGEQFF.

V is TRBV29-1 and J is TRBJ2-7; TCRdb lists TRBD1, though no DNA is available to test this call. This CDR3 comprises 13 residues. Germline CDR1 SQVTM, CDR2 ANQGSEA. CDR3: CSVIDSPGYEQYF.

The J gene is TRBJ2-1, the V gene TRBV20-1; without DNA, the TCRdb call of TRBD2 cannot be checked. Germline V gene data show CDR1 as DFQATT and CDR2 as SNEGSKA (reference sequence). The CDR3 loop spans 16 amino acids. The CDR3 region is CSARGSSGGTYNEQFF.

The chain carries TRBV6-5 and TRBJ2-1; the D gene TCRdb calls, TRBD2, cannot be checked with no DNA. The CDR3 contains 13 residues. Germline lookup yields CDR1 MNHEY and CDR2 SVGAGI. CDR3 sequence reads: CASSYSSGSVQFF.

This sequence joins TRBV9 and TRBJ1-2. The CDR3 runs to 15 residues. Looked up from germline, CDR1 is SGDLS and CDR2 is YYNGEE. The CDR3: CASSVEDGPNYGYTF.

The chain recombines TRBV12-3 or TRBV12-4 with TRBJ1-2. This CDR3 contains 14 residues. CDR3 residues: CASTDLVPFFGYTF.

The chain recombines TRBV5-1 with TRBJ2-1; TCRdb's D call of TRBD2 is untestable without DNA. Per the germline V gene, CDR1 is SGHRS and CDR2 is YFSETQ. CDR3 length: 16 residues. The CDR3 loop is CASSATSGRAYNEQFF.

The genes are TRBV5-1 and TRBJ2-5; TCRdb selects TRBD2, and the lack of DNA leaves this call unchecked. This CDR3 comprises 16 residues. Germline CDR1 reads SGHRS; CDR2 reads YFSETQ. The CDR3 is CASSSTSGRSGETQYF.

The chain combines TRBV11-2 with TRBJ2-2; lacking DNA, the TRBD2 call made by TCRdb goes unchecked. Germline V gives CDR1 SGHAT, CDR2 FQNNGV. The CDR3 contains 16 residues. Here the CDR3 reads CASSFGGGKNTGELFF.